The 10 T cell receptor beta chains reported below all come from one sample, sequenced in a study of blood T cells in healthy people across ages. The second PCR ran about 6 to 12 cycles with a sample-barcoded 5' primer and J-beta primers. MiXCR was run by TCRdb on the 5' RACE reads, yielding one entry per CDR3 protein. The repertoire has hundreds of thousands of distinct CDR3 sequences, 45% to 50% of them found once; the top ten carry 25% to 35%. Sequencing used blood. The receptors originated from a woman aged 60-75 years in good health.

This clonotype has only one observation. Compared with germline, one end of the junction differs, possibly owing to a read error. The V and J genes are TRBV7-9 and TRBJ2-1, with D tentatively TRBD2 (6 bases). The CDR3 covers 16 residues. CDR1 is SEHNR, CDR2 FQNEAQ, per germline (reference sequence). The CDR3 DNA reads TGTGCCAGCAGCTCTTTAGCGGTTAGCTCCTACAATGGGCAGTTCTTC. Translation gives CASSSLAVSSYNGQFF.

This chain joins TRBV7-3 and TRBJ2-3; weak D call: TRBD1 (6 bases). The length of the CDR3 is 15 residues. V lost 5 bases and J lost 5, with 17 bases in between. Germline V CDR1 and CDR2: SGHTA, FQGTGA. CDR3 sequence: CASSLDPVRGDTQYF. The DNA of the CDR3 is TGTGCCAGCAGCCTAGATCCGGTCAGGGGAGATACGCAGTATTTT.

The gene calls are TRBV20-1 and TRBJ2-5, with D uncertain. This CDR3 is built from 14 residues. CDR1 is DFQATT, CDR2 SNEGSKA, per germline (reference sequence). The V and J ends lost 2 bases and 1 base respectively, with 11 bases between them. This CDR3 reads CSARPAGFQETQYF. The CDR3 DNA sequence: TGCAGTGCTAGACCTGCCGGGTTCCAAGAGACCCAGTACTTC.

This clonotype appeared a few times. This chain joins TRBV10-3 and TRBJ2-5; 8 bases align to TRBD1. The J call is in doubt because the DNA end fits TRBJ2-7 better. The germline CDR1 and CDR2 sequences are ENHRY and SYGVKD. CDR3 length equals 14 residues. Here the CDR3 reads CAISEQGGPGEQYF. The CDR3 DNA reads TGTGCCATCAGTGAACAGGGGGGTCCGGGCGAGCAGTACTTC.

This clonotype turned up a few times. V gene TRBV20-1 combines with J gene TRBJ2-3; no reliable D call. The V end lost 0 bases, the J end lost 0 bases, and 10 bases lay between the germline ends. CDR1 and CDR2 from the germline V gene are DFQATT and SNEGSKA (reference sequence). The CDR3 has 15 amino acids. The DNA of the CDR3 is TGCAGTGCTAGAGATGCGAGATCTAGCACAGATACGCAGTATTTT. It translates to CSARDARSSTDTQYF.

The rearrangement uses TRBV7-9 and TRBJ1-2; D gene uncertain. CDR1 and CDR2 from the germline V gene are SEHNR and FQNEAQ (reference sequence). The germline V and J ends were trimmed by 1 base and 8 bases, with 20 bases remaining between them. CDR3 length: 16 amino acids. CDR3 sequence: CASSLGGRGLLGGYTF. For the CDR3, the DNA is TGTGCCAGCAGCTTAGGAGGGAGAGGCCTGCTAGGGGGCTACACCTTC.

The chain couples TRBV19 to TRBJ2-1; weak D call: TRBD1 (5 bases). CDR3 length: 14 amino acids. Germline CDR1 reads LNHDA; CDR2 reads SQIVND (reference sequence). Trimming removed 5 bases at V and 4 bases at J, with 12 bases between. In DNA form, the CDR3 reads TGTGCCAGTAGTTCAAAGACAGCGTACAATGAGCAGTTCTTC. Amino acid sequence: CASSSKTAYNEQFF.

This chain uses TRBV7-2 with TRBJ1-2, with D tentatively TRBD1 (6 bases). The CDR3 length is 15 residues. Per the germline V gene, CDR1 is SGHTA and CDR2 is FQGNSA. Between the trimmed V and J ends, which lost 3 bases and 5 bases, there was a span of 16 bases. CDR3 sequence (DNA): TGTGCCAGCAGCTTTGTTGAAACAGGGAGGTATGGCTACACCTTC. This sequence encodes CASSFVETGRYGYTF. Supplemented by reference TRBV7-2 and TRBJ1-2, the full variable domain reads GAGVSQSPSNKVTEKGKDVELRCDPISGHTALYWYRQSLGQGLEFLIYFQGNSAPDKSGLPSDRFSAERTGGSVSTLTIQRTQQEDSAVYLCASSFVETGRYGYTFGSGTRLTVV.

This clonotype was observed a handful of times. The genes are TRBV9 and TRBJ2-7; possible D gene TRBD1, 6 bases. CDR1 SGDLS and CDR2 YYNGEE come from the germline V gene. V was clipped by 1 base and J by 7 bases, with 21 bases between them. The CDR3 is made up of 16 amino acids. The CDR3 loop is CASSVRTGTSLLEQYF. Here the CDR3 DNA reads TGTGCCAGCAGCGTACGCACCGGGACAAGCCTTCTGGAGCAGTACTTC.

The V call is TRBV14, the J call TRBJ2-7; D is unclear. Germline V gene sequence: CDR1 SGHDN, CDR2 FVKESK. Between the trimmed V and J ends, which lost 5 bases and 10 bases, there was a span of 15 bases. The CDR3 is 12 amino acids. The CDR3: CASSVGWADQYF. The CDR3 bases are TGTGCCAGCAGCGTGGGGTGGGCAGATCAGTACTTC.